This T cell receptor beta chain was sequenced in a study of T cell clonotyping in hematopoietic cell transplantation. Repertoires were generated with immunoSEQ multiplex PCR, while TCRdb's copy carries only in-frame clones and drops some. Seen here are roughly 10,000 clones, under 90% observed once, and the top ten hold 30% to 40%. This clone was counted once. The antigen is not known. Samples: about 28 days before transplant, then days 30, 100 and 180 after. Findings of the study overall: Pathologically expanded recipient clonotypes increased progressively from day 30 to day 180 as diversity fell.

V dropped 4 bases and J dropped 1 base, with 7 bases sitting between them. CDR1 and CDR2 from the germline V gene are LNHDA and SQIVND (reference sequence). The length of the CDR3 is 13 residues. This sequence joins TRBV19 and TRBJ2-5, with D uncertain. Sequenced material: PBMCs, taken 180 days after allogeneic stem cell transplant. The source of this sequence is a male patient aged 55 to 69 who had an allogeneic stem cell transplant from an unrelated donor, so the T cells may come from the graft donor. Some clones in this sample may be carry-over from other donors' samples. The CDR3 sequence: CASSRNSQETQYF. The CDR3 DNA sequence: TGTGCCAGTAGTAGAAACAGCCAAGAGACCCAGTACTTC.